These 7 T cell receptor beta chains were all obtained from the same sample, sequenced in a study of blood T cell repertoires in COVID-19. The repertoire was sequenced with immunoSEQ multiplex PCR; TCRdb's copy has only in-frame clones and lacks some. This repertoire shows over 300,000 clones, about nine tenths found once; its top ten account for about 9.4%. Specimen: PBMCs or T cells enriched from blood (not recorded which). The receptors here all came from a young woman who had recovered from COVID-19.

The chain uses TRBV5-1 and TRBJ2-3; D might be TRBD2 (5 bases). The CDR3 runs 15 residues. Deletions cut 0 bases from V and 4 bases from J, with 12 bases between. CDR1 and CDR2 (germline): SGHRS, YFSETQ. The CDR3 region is CASSLDGKGADTQYF. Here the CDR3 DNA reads TGCGCCAGCAGCTTGGACGGGAAGGGCGCAGATACGCAGTATTTT.

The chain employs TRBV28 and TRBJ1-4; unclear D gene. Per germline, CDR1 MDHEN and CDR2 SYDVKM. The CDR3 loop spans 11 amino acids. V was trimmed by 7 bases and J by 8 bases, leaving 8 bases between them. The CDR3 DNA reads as TGTGCCAGCACCTCGAGGGAAAAACTGTTTTTT. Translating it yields CASTSREKLFF.

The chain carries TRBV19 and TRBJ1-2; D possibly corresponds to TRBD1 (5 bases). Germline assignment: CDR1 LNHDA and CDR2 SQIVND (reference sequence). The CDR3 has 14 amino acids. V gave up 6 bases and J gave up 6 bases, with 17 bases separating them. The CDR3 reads CASRSGDSWNGYTF. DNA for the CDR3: TGTGCCAGTAGGTCCGGCGACAGCTGGAATGGCTACACCTTC.

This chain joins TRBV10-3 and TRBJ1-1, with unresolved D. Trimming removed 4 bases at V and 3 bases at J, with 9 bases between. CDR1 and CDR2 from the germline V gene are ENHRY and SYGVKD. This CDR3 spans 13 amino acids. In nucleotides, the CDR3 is TGTGCCATCAGTGGATCCGGGGACACTGAAGCTTTCTTT. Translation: CAISGSGDTEAFF.

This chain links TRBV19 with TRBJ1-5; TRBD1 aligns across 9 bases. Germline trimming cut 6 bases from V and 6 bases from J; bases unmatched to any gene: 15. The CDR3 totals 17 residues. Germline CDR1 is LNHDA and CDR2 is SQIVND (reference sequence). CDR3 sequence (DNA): TGTGCCAGTAGCCCCGGGACAGGGTCGGAATTGGTTCAGCCCCAGCATTTT. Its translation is CASSPGTGSELVQPQHF.

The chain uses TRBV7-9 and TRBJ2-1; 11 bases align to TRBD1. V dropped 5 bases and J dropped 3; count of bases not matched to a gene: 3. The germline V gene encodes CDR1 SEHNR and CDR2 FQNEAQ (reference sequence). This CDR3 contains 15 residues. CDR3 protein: CASSVGTGGYNEQFF. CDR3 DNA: TGTGCCAGCAGCGTCGGGACAGGGGGCTACAATGAGCAGTTCTTC.

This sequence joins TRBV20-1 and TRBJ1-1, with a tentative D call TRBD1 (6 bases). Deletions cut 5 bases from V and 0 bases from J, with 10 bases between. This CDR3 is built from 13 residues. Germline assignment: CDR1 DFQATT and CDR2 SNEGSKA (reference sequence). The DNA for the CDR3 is TGCAGTGCTCGTGGACAGATGAACACTGAAGCTTTCTTT. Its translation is CSARGQMNTEAFF.